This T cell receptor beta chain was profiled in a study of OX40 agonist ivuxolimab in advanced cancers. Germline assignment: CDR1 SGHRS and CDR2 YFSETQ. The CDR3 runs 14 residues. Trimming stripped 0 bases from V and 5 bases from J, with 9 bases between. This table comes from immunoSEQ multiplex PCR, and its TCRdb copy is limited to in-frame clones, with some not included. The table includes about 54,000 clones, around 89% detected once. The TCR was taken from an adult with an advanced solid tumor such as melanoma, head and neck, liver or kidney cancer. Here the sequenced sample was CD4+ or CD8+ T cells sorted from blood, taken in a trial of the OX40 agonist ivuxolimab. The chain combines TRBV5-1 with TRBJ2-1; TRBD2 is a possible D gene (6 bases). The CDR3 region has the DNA TGCGCCAGCAGCTTGGGACTAGGACACAATGAGCAGTTCTTC. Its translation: CASSLGLGHNEQFF.